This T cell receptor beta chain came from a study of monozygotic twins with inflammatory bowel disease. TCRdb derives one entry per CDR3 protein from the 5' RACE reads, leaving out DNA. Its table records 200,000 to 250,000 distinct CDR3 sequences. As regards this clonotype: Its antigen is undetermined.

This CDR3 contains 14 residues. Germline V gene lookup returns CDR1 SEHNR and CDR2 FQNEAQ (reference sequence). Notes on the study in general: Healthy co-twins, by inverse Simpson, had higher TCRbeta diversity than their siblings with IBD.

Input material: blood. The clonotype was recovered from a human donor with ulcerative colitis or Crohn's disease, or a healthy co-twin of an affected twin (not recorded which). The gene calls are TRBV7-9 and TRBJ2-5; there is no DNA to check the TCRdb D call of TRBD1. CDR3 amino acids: CASSFRSGAQTQYF.